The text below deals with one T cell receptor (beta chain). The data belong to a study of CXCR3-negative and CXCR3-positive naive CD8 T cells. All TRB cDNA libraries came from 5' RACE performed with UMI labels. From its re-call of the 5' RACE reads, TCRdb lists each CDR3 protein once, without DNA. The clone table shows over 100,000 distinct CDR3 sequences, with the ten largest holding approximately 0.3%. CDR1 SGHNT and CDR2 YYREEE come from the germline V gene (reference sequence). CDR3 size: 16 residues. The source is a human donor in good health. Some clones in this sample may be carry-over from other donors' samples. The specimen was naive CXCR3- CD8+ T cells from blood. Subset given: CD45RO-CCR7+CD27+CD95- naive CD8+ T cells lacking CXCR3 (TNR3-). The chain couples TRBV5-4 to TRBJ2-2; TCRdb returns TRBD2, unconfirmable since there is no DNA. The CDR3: CASSVGLAGVTGELFF.